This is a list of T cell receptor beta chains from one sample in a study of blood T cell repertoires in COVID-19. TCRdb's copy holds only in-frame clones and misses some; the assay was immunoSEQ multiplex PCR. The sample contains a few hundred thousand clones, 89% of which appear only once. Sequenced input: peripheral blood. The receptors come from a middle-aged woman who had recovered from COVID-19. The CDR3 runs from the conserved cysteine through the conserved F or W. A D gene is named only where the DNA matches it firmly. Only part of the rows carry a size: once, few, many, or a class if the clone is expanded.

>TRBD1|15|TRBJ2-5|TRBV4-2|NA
TGTGCCAGCAGCCAAGGGGACAGGGACCAAGAGACCCAGTACTTC
CASSQGDRDQETQYF
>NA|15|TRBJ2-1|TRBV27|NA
TGTGCCAGCAGCACAAGCGGACCCTCCTACAATGAGCAGTTCTTC
CASSTSGPSYNEQFF
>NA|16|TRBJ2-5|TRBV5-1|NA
TGCGCCAGCAGCTCCATAACGACAGGGGAGGGAGAAGCCCAGTACTTC
CASSSITTGEGEAQYF
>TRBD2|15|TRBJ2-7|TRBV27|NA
TGTGCCAGCAGTCGACAGCTAGCGGAGACCTACGAGCAGTACTTC
CASSRQLAETYEQYF
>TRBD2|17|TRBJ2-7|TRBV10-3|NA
TGTGCCATCAGTGCCCGGACGGGGACTAGCGCGAATTACGAGCAGTACTTC
CAISARTGTSANYEQYF
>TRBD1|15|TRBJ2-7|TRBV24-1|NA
TGTGCCACCAGTGATTTGGAGACAGGGGGCTACGAGCAGTACTTC
CATSDLETGGYEQYF
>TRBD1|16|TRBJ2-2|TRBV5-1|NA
TGCGCCAGCAGCTTGGCAGGGACAGGGAACACCGGGGAGCTGTTTTTT
CASSLAGTGNTGELFF
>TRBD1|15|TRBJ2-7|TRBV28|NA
TGTGCCAGCAGTCCCCCCGGGACAGGTACCCACGAGCAGTACTTC
CASSPPGTGTHEQYF
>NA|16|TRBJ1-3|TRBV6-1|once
TGTGCCAGCAGTGAGTTGAGGACAAGCTCTGGAAACGCCATATATTTT
CASSELRTSSGNAIYF
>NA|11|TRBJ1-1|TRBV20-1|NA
TGCAGTGCTAGGAGCGGGGAAGAAGCTTTCTTT
CSARSGEEAFF
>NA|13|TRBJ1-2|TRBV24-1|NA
TGTGCCACCAGTGATTCCACAGGGATTGGCTACACCTTC
CATSDSTGIGYTF
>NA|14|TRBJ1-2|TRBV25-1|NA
TGTGCCAGCAGCCCGACAGACCTCGGAGGGGGCTACACCTTC
CASSPTDLGGGYTF
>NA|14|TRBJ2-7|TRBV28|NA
TGTGCCAGCAGTTTAACAGGGAATGCCTACGAGCAGTACTTC
CASSLTGNAYEQYF
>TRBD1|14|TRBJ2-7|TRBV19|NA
TGTGCCAGTAGTGGAGGACAGGTGTCCTACGAGCAGTACTTC
CASSGGQVSYEQYF
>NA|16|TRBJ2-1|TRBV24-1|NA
TGTGCCACCAGTGACCCGGGCGGGAAAGGGGTCGGTGAGCAGTTCTTC
CATSDPGGKGVGEQFF
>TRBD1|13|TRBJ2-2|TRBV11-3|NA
TGTGCCAGCAGCCAGGGGGTGAGGGGGGAGCTGTTTTTT
CASSQGVRGELFF
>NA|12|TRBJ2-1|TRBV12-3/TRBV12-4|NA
TGTGCCAGCAGTTTCGGCTACAATGAGCAGTTCTTC
CASSFGYNEQFF
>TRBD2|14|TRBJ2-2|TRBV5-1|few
TGCGCCAGCAGCTTTAGCGGGAATTCCGGGGAGCTGTTTTTT
CASSFSGNSGELFF
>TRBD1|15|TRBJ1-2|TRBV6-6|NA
TGTGCCAGCAGTTACGAAGGGACAGGGCTGTGGGGCTACACCTTC
CASSYEGTGLWGYTF
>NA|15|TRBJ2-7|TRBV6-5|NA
TGTGCCAGCAGTCCCGGTGGGGGGGGCTGGAACGAGCAGTACTTC
CASSPGGGGWNEQYF
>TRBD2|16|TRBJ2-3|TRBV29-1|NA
TGCAGCGTCCCCGGGACTAGCGGGGCAAGCACAGATACGCAGTATTTT
CSVPGTSGASTDTQYF
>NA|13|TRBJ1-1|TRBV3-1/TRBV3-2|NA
TGTGCCAGCAGCCAAGTACAGAACACTGAAGCTTTCTTT
CASSQVQNTEAFF
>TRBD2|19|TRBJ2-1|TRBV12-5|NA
TGTGCTAGTGGTCTCCGTCGGACTAGCGGGGTCCCCTCCTACAATGAGCAGTTCTTC
CASGLRRTSGVPSYNEQFF
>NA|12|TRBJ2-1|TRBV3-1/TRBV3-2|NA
TGTGCCAGCAGCCCCGGAAGGAGAGAGCAGTTCTTC
CASSPGRREQFF
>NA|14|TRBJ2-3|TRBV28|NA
TGTGCCAGCAGTCGGGACATTACCACAGATACGCAGTATTTT
CASSRDITTDTQYF
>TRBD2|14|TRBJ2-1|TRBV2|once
TGTGCCAGCAGACTAGCGGGAGTTTACAATGAGCAGTTCTTC
CASRLAGVYNEQFF
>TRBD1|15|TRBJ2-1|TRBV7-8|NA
TGTGCCAGCAGCTCCGGGACAGGGACACGCAATGAGCAGTTCTTC
CASSSGTGTRNEQFF
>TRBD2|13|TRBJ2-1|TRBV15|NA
TGTGCCACCAGCAGGGGACTAGCAAATGAGCAGTTCTTC
CATSRGLANEQFF
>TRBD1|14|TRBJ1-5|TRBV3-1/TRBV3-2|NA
TGTGCCAGCAGCCAGGGACAGGGCGGACAGCCCCAGCATTTT
CASSQGQGGQPQHF
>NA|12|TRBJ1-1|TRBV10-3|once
TGTGCCATCAGTGACGGGGAGGGGCGGGCTTTCTTT
CAISDGEGRAFF
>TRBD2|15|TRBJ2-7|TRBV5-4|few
TGTGCCAGCAGCTTCCGGGACTACCACCCCTACGAGCAGTACTTC
CASSFRDYHPYEQYF
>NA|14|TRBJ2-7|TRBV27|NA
TGTGCCAGCAGGAGGGACACGGGCTGGGGGGAGCAGTACTTC
CASRRDTGWGEQYF
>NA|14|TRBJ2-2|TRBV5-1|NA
TGCGCCAGCAGCCGGGACTCGAACACCGGGGAGCTGTTTTTT
CASSRDSNTGELFF
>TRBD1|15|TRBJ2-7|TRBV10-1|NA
TGCGCCAGCAGTGAGGGGGGACAGGGCGACTACGAGCAGTACTTC
CASSEGGQGDYEQYF
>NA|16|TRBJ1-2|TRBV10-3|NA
TGTGCCATCAGTGAGTCGACACGGGGAGCGTCCTATGGCTACACCTTC
CAISESTRGASYGYTF
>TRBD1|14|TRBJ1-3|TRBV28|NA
TGTGCCACCAGACAGGGGGCGACGGGAAACACCATATATTTT
CATRQGATGNTIYF
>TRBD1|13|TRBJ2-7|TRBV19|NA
TGTGCCAGTAGGGACAGGGGAACCTACGAGCAGTACTTC
CASRDRGTYEQYF
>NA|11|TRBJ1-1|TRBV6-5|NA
TGTGCCAGCAGTCAGGGCCGGGAAGCTTTCTTT
CASSQGREAFF
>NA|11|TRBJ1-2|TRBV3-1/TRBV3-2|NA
TGTGCCAGCAGCTTCACTGATGGCTACACCTTC
CASSFTDGYTF
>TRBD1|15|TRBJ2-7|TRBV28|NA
TGTGCCAGCGGGCTCGGGACAGGAGGTTCCTACGAGCAGTACTTC
CASGLGTGGSYEQYF
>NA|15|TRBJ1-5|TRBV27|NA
TGTGCCAGCAGTTTAAGTGCGGGGGGCAATCAGCCCCAGCATTTT
CASSLSAGGNQPQHF
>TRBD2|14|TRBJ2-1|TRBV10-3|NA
TGTGCCATCAGTGTGGGGGGGAGTAGAAATGAGCAGTTCTTC
CAISVGGSRNEQFF
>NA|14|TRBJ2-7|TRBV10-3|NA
TGTGCCATCGGACGGACGGAGGGGTCGTACGAGCAGTACTTC
CAIGRTEGSYEQYF
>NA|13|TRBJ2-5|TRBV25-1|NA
TGTGCCAGCAGTGACGGGGGAATAGAGACCCAGTACTTC
CASSDGGIETQYF
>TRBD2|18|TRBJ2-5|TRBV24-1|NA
TGTGCCACCAGTGATCCTACCCCTACTAGCGGGAGTGGTGAGACCCAGTACTTC
CATSDPTPTSGSGETQYF
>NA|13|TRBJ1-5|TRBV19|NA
TGTGCCAGTAGCAGGGGTGGGACCCCCCCCCAGCATTTT
CASSRGGTPPQHF
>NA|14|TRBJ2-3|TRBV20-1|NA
TGCAGTGCTAGTATCCAGCGGGGCACAGATACGCAGTATTTT
CSASIQRGTDTQYF
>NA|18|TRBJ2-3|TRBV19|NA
TGTGCCAGTAGTATAGATCCGATCGGGAGAGGGAGCACAGATACGCAGTATTTT
CASSIDPIGRGSTDTQYF
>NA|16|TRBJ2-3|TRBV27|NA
TGTGCCAGCAGGCCCCAAACCGGACTTCCCACAGATACGCAGTATTTT
CASRPQTGLPTDTQYF
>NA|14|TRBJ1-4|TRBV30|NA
TGTGCCTGGAGTGTACAGGGAGGGCCTGAAAAACTGTTTTTT
CAWSVQGGPEKLFF
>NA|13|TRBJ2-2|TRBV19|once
TGTGCCAGTAGTATAGTTAGCTCCGGGGAGCTGTTTTTT
CASSIVSSGELFF
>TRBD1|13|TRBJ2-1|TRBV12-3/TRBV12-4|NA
TGTGCCAGCAGTCGTACAGGGGGCTATGAGCAGTTCTTC
CASSRTGGYEQFF
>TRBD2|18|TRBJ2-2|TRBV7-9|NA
TGTGCCAGCAGCCCGACGACCGGGACTATCCGGACTGGCGGGGAGCTGTTTTTT
CASSPTTGTIRTGGELFF
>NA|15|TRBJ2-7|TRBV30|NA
TGTGCCTGGAGTGTATCCGGCGGGGCGGACTACGAGCAGTACTTC
CAWSVSGGADYEQYF
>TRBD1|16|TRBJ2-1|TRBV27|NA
TGTGCCAGCAGTTTATGGACAGGGGGCGCAACACAGGAGCAGTTCTTC
CASSLWTGGATQEQFF
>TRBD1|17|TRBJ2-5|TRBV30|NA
TGTGCCTGGTCCCCAAGTTGGAGGGACAGGGGGATTGAGACCCAGTACTTC
CAWSPSWRDRGIETQYF
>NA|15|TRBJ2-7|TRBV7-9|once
TGTGCCAGCAGCCCTCCTCGGGGACACCTCTACGAGCAGTACTTC
CASSPPRGHLYEQYF